Below are 16 T cell receptor delta chains sequenced from a single sample in a study of γδ T cells in repeated Plasmodium falciparum infection. TCRdb repeated clone calling on the multiplex PCR reads with CATT. The table has 90,000 to 95,000 delta-chain clones, 0.8% to 1% seen once. Gammadelta T cells were flow-sorted from PBMC into Vgamma9/Vdelta2+ and Vdelta2-negative populations for bulk analysis. Sequencing was carried out using gamma-delta T cells from blood. The source is a pool of human donors (malaria-infected and uninfected, not separated).

This clone was seen a few times. This sequence is one base from a far larger clone and is likely a read error. Other DNA variants within this sample encode the same CDR3. The rearrangement joins TRDV1 to TRDJ1; D possibly corresponds to TRDD2 (5 bases). The ends were cut back, 5 bases at V and 4 bases at J, with 32 bases in the middle. This CDR3 has 20 amino acids. The germline V gene encodes CDR1 TSWWSYY and CDR2 QGS. CDR3 protein: CALGSRLGCLRCPGCDKLIF. For the CDR3, the DNA is TGTGCTCTTGGGTCTCGGTTAGGGTGCCTACGTTGCCCGGGCTGCGATAAACTCATCTTT.

Comments on this clone: This probably arose from a read error, given a far larger clone one base away. Other DNA sequences in the same sample also yield this CDR3. No J gene was called, and the V gene is TRDV2; TRDD3, the table's D call, lacks a check against the DNA. Germline V gene sequence: CDR1 GEAIGNYY, CDR2 EKD. This CDR3 has 17 residues. The CDR3 DNA reads as TGTGCCTGTGACCCACTGGGGGGGCCTCACTCCACCGATAAGCTCATCTTT. Protein: CACDPLGGPHSTDKLIF.

This clone was counted many times. The amino acid sequence in TCRdb belongs to a much larger clone and departs from this DNA's translation at residue 21, likely a sequencing read error; the sequence shown is translated from the DNA. The rearrangement uses TRDV1 and TRDJ1; 8 bases agree with TRDD3. CDR1 TSWWSYY and CDR2 QGS come from the germline V gene. The CDR3 extends over 25 amino acids. The CDR3 sequence is CALGDLRPSRTYWGSPRVNTNKLIF. The CDR3 DNA sequence: TGTGCTCTTGGGGACCTACGGCCTTCCCGAACCTACTGGGGGTCTCCCCGCGTGAACACCAATAAACTCATCTTT.

Regarding this clone: This DNA's translation differs at residue 12 from TCRdb's protein, which comes from a much larger clone; a read error is likely, and the protein shown is translated from the DNA. This rearrangement joins TRDV2 to TRDJ1; 11 bases align to TRDD3. The J gene, left out of TCRdb, was set here by checking the DNA against germline. After removal of 0 bases from V and 0 bases from J, the junction contained 8 bases not matched to a gene. Germline CDR1 reads GEAIGNYY; CDR2 reads EKD. The CDR3 sequence is 18 residues long. The CDR3 here is CACDTLSGGYPHTDKLIF. Here the CDR3 DNA reads TGTGCCTGTGACACCTTGTCTGGGGGATACCCGCACACCGATAAACTCATCTTT.

This clone came up a few times. It is likely a read error: a sequence one base away is far more abundant. The chain has TRDV2 and TRDJ1, with TRDD3 matching over 7 bases. TCRdb leaves out the J gene; it was filled in here by matching the DNA to germline. The CDR3 has 15 residues. From germline, CDR1 is GEAIGNYY and CDR2 EKD. CDR3 residues: CACDTMELGDDKLIF. In DNA form, the CDR3 reads TGTGCCTGCGACACTATGGAATTGGGGGACGATAAACTCATCTTT.

About this clone itself: The protein given by TCRdb reflects a much larger clone and differs at residue 5 from this DNA's translation, likely from a read error; the protein shown is the DNA's translation. CDR3 sequence reads: CACDALSWDNTDKLIF. The CDR3 DNA is TGTGCCTGTGACGCCTTGTCCTGGGACAACACCGATAAACTCATCTTT. The chain has TRDV2 and TRDJ1, with D maybe TRDD3 (5 bases). CDR1 GEAIGNYY and CDR2 EKD come from the germline V gene. Trimming removed 3 bases at V and 0 bases at J, with 16 bases between. This CDR3 has 16 amino acids.

In this sample, this clone turned up a few times. A much larger clone lies a single base off, so this may be a read error. This CDR3 is also generated by other DNA sequences in the sample. There is no J gene call, but TRDV2 is given as the V gene; the table's D call of TRDD3 was not tested on the DNA. CDR3 size: 16 residues. Germline loops: CDR1 GEAIGNYY, CDR2 EKD. The CDR3 DNA follows: TGTGCCTGTTGGGGGATAACCCGGGAAGGCACCGATAAACTCATCTTC. Residues: CACWGITREGTDKLIF.

Comments on this clone: A far larger clone is one nucleotide away, so this likely arose from a read error. The sample has other DNA sequences that encode this CDR3 too. The V gene was identified as TRDV1, while no J gene was called; TRDD3 is the table's D call, not checked against the DNA. The CDR3 contains 21 residues. Per the germline V gene, CDR1 is TSWWSYY and CDR2 is QGS. CDR3: CALGELGPTELLGDWCDKLIF. The CDR3 region has the DNA TGTGCTCTTGGGGAACTCGGTCCTACAGAGCTACTGGGGGATTGGTGCGATAAGCTCATCTTT.

Concerning this clone itself: A read error is likely here: a far larger clone is one base away. The same CDR3 can be traced to other DNA sequences in this sample. The V gene is TRDV1, the J gene TRDJ1; 11 nucleotides line up with TRDD3. Germline-derived CDR1 and CDR2 are TSWWSYY and QGS. The CDR3 is 16 amino acids. The CDR3 reads CALGELNWGITDKLIF. In DNA, the CDR3 is TGTGCTCTTGGGGAGCTCAACTGGGGGATAACCGATAAACTAATCTTT.

With regard to this clone: TCRdb has a much larger clone's protein, which differs at residue 18 from the translation of this DNA, likely because of a read error; what is shown is the protein translated from the DNA. The chain links TRDV1 to TRDJ2, with no clear D. TRDJ1 matches the DNA end more closely, so the J call is doubtful. This CDR3 has 19 residues. CDR1 is TSWWSYY, CDR2 QGS, per germline. This CDR3 is CALGGLRASTLTLTAQLIF. The CDR3 DNA reads TGTGCTCTTGGGGGGCTACGAGCCAGCACCCTAACCCTGACAGCACAACTCATCTTT.

Remarks on this clone: TCRdb lists the protein of a much larger clone for this DNA, which differs at residue 6, so this is likely a read error; the protein given here is translated from the DNA itself. This chain joins TRDV1 and TRDJ1, with D perhaps TRDD3 (5 bases). The CDR3 is 17 amino acids. V was pared by 1 base and J by 0 bases, with 15 bases between. Germline loops: CDR1 TSWWSYY, CDR2 QGS. The CDR3 bases are TGTGCTCTTGGGGAACCAGTGGGGAGCCTTTACACCGATAAACTCATCTTT. Amino acids: CALGEPVGSLYTDKLIF.

Points on this clone: The protein TCRdb lists belongs to a much larger clone and differs from this DNA's translation at residue 6, which points to a read error; the protein shown is made from the DNA. The chain carries TRDV2 and TRDJ3; the D is unclear. TCRdb does not report a J gene; here it was assigned by matching the DNA to germline references. The CDR3 is made up of 18 amino acids. Germline values: CDR1 GEAIGNYY, CDR2 EKD. V lost 0 bases and J 0 bases, leaving 11 bases between the germline ends. The CDR3 DNA follows: TGTGCCTGTGACACCGTGGTCCGAAGCTCCTGGGACACCCGACAGATGTTTTTC. Translating gives CACDTVVRSSWDTRQMFF.

This clone was observed many times. This likely came from a read error, as a far larger clone is one base away. This sequence joins TRDV1 and TRDJ1; 9 nucleotides line up with TRDD3. The CDR3 spans 19 residues. The junction had 20 bases not matched to a gene; V was cut back by 9 bases and J by 0 bases. Per germline, CDR1 TSWWSYY and CDR2 QGS. CDR3 coding DNA: TGTGCTCTGAGCTCACTGCGGGGGGGGATACCCTCGTACACCGATAAACTCATCTTT. This translates into CALSSLRGGIPSYTDKLIF.

The table lists this clone with a few counts. TCRdb's protein for this DNA is that of a much larger clone and differs from the translation at residue 4, likely a read error; the protein shown is the DNA translation. The chain couples TRDV2 to TRDJ3; 10 nucleotides match TRDD3. TCRdb supplies no J gene; here it was assigned by aligning the nucleotide sequence to germline. Germline V CDR1 and CDR2: GEAIGNYY, EKD. This CDR3 spans 19 amino acids. Here the CDR3 DNA reads TGTGCCTGTGTCACCGGGGGATACGATGTCTCCTGGGACACCCGACAGATGTTTTTC. Translated: CACVTGGYDVSWDTRQMFF.

This clone was recorded many times. TCRdb shows a much larger clone's protein in place of this DNA's translation, and the two differ at residue 8, likely through a read error; the protein shown is translated from the DNA. CDR3 in DNA: TGTGCCTGTGACACCGTCCTACAGTCGGGAGAAACAGATAGAAGCTCCTGGGACACCCGACAGATGTTTTTC. It codes for CACDTVLQSGETDRSSWDTRQMFF. V usage is TRDV2 and J usage is TRDJ3; perhaps TRDD2 as D (6 bases). Since TCRdb gives no J gene, matching the DNA to germline was used here to assign it. This CDR3 is 24 amino acids long. Germline CDR1 and CDR2: GEAIGNYY and EKD. Trimming removed 0 bases at V and 0 bases at J, with 29 bases between.

Regarding this clone: The protein in TCRdb stems from a much larger clone and differs at residue 12 from this DNA's translation, likely a read error; here the protein is translated from the DNA. The chain is built from TRDV1 and TRDJ1, with no clear D. The J gene, missing from TCRdb, was assigned here through DNA to germline matching. Germline CDR1 TSWWSYY, CDR2 QGS. The CDR3 runs 23 residues. The V gene lost 2 bases and the J gene lost 10 bases, with 44 bases spanning the gap. The CDR3 DNA reads TGTGCTCTTGGGGAAAACCATAGCTCCTGGCGGCGGACGAGCGCTCTTTCGGCCGGACGACTCATCTTT. Amino acid sequence: CALGENHSSWRRTSALSAGRLIF.